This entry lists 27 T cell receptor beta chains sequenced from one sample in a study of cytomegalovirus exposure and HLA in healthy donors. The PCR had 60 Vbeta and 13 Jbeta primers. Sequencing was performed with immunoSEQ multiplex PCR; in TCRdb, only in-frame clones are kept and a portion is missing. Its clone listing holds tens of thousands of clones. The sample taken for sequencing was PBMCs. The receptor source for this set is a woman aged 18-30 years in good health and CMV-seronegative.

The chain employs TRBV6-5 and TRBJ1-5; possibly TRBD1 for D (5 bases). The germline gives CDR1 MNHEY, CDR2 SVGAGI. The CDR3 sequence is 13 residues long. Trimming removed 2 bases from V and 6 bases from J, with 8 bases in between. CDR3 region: CASSYGGGQPQHF. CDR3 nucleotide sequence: TGTGCCAGCAGTTACGGCGGGGGTCAGCCCCAGCATTTT.

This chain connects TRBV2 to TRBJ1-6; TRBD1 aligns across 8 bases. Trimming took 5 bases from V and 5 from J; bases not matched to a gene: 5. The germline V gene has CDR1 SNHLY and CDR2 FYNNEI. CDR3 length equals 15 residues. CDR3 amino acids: CASSPRGLNNSPLHF. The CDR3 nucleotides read TGTGCCAGCAGTCCCAGGGGGCTTAATAATTCACCCCTCCACTTT.

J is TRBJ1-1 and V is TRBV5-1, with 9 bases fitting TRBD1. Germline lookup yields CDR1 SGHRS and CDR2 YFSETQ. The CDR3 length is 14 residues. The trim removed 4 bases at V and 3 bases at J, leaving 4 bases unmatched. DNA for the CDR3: TGCGCCAGCAGCATACAGGGGGCGGACACTGAAGCTTTCTTT. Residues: CASSIQGADTEAFF. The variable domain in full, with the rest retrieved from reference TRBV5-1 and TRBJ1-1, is KAGVTQTPRYLIKTRGQQVTLSCSPISGHRSVSWYQQTPGQGLQFLFEYFSETQRNKGNFPGRFSGRQFSNSRSEMNVSTLELGDSALYLCASSIQGADTEAFFGQGTRLTVV.

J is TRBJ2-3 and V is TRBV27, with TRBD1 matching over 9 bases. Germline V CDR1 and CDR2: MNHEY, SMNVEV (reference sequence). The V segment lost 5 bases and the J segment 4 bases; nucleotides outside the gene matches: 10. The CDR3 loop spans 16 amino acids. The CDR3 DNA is TGTGCCAGCAGTCCCCTGACAGGGGGAAAGGCAGATACGCAGTATTTT. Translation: CASSPLTGGKADTQYF.

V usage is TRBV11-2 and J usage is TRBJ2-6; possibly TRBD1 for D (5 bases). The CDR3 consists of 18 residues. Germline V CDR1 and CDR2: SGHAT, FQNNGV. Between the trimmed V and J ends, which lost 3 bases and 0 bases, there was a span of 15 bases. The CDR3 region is CASSFNAGQFSGANVLTF. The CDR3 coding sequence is TGTGCCAGCAGCTTTAATGCAGGGCAGTTCTCTGGGGCCAACGTCCTGACTTTC.

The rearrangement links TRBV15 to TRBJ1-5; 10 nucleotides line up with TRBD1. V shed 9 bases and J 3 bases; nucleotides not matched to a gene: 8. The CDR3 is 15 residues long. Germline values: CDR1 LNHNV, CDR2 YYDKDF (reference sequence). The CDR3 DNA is TGTGCCACAACTCGGGACAGGGGATTCAATCAGCCCCAGCATTTT. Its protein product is CATTRDRGFNQPQHF. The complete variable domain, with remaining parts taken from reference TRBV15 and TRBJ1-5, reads DAMVIQNPRYQVTQFGKPVTLSCSQTLNHNVMYWYQQKSSQAPKLLFHYYDKDFNNEADTPDNFQSRRPNTSFCFLDIRSPGLGDTAMYLCATTRDRGFNQPQHFGDGTRLSIL.

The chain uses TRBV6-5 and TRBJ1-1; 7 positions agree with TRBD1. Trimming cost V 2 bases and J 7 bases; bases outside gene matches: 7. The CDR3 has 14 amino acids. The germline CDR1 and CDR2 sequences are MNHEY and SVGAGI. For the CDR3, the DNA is TGTGCCAGCAGTTACACCTACGACAGGGATGAAGCTTTCTTT. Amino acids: CASSYTYDRDEAFF.

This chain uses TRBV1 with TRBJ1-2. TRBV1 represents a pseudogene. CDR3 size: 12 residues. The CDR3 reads CTSSPRSYGYTF. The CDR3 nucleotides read TGCACCAGCAGCCCTAGATCCTATGGCTACACCTTC.

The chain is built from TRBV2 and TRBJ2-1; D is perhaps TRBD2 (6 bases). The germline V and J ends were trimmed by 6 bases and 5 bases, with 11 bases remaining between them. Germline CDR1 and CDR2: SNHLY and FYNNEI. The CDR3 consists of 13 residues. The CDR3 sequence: CASRPGLHNEQFF. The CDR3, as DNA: TGTGCCAGCAGACCGGGACTCCACAATGAGCAGTTCTTC.

CDR3 nucleotides: TGTGCCAGCAGCTGGGGGACAGGGATCGAGCAGTACTTC. It codes for CASSWGTGIEQYF. V gene TRBV5-6 combines with J gene TRBJ2-7; 9 bases line up with TRBD1. V lost 3 bases, J lost 6 bases, and 4 bases stayed unmatched. Germline lookup yields CDR1 SGHDT and CDR2 YYEEEE. The CDR3 consists of 13 residues. The complete variable domain, with remaining parts taken from reference TRBV5-6 and TRBJ2-7, reads DAGVTQSPTHLIKTRGQQVTLRCSPKSGHDTVSWYQQALGQGPQFIFQYYEEEERQRGNFPDRFSGHQFPNYSSELNVNALLLGDSALYLCASSWGTGIEQYFGPGTRLTVT.

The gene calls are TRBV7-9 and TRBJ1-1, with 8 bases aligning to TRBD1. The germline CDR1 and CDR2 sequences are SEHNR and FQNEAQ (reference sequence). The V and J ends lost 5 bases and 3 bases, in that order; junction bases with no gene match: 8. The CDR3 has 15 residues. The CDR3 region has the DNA TGTGCCAGCAGCCCACTGCAGGGGGCGCACACTGAAGCTTTCTTT. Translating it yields CASSPLQGAHTEAFF.

The CDR3 region is CASSQLDGVLSGNTIYF. In nucleotides, the CDR3 is TGCGCCAGCAGCCAACTTGACGGGGTCCTCTCTGGAAACACCATATATTTT. The chain combines TRBV4-1 with TRBJ1-3; no reliable D call. CDR1 and CDR2 from the germline V gene are MGHRA and YSYEKL. Trimming shortened V by 2 bases and J by 0 bases, and 14 bases separated the two germline ends. The CDR3 covers 17 residues.

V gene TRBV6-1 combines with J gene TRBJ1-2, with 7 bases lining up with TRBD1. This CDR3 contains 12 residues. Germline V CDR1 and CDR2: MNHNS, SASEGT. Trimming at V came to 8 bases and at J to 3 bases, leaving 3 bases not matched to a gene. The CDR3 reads CASGDSDYGYTF. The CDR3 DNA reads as TGTGCCAGCGGGGACAGTGACTATGGCTACACCTTC.

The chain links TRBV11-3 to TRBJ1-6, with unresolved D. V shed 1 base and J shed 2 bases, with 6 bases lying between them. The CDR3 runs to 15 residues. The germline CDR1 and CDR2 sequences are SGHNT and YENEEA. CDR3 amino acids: CASSLGQTYNSPLHF. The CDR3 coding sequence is TGTGCCAGCAGCTTAGGTCAGACCTATAATTCACCCCTCCACTTT.

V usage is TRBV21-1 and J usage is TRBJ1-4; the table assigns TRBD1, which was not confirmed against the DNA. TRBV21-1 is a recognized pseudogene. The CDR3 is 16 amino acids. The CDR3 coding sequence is TGTGCCAGGGCTCCGGGACAGGTTGCAACTAATGAAAAACTGTTTTTT. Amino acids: CARAPGQVATNEKLFF.

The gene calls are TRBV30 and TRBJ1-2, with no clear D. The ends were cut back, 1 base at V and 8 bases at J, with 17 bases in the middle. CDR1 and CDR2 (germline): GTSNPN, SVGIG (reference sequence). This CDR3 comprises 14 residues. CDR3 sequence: CAWSGVWTVGGYTF. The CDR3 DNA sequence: TGTGCCTGGAGTGGGGTTTGGACTGTTGGAGGCTACACCTTC.

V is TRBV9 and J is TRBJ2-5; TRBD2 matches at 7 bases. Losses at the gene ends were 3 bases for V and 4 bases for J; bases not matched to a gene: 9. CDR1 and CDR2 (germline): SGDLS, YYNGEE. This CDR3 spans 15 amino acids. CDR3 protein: CASSAGRANRETQYF. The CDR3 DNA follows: TGTGCCAGCAGCGCGGGGAGGGCCAATCGAGAGACCCAGTACTTC.

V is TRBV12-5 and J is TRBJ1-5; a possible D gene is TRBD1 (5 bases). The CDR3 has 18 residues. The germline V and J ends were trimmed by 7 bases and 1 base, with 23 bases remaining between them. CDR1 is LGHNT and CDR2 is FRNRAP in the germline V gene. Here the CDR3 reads CASAATGGVVKSNQPQHF. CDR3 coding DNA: TGTGCTAGTGCCGCCACCGGGGGGGTTGTAAAGAGCAATCAGCCCCAGCATTTT.

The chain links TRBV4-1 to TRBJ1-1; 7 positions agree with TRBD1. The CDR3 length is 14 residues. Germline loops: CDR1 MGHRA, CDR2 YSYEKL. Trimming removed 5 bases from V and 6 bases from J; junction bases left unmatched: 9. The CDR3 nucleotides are TGCGCCAGCAGCGTCACCGGGACAGCGTCTGAAGCTTTCTTT. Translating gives CASSVTGTASEAFF.

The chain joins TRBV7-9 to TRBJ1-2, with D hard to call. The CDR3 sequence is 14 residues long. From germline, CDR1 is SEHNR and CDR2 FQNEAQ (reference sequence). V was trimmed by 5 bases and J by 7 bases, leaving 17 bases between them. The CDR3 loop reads CASSPTEFSSGYTF. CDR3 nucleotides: TGTGCCAGCAGCCCTACTGAGTTTAGTAGTGGCTACACCTTC.

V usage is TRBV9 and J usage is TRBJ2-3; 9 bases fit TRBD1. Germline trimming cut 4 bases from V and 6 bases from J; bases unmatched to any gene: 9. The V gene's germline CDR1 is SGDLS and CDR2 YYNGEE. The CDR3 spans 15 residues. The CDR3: CASSFRQGGGDTQYF. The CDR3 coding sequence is TGTGCCAGCAGCTTCCGACAGGGGGGTGGGGATACGCAGTATTTT.

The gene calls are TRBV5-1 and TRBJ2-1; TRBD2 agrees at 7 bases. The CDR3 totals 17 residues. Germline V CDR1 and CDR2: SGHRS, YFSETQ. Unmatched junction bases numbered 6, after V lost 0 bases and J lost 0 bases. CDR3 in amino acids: CASSLGGGGPSYNEQFF. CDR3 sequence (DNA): TGCGCCAGCAGCTTGGGAGGCGGGGGTCCCTCCTACAATGAGCAGTTCTTC.

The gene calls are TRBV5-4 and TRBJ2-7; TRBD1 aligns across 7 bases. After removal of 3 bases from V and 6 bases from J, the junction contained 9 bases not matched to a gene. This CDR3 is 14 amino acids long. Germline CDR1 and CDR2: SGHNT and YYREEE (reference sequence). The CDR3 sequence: CASSSSDRQTEQYF. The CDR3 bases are TGTGCCAGCAGCTCCTCGGACAGGCAGACCGAGCAGTACTTC.

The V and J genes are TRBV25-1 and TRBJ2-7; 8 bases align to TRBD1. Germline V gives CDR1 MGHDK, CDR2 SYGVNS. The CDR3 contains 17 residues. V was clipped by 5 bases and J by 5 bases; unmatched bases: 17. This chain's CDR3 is CASSSQDLTGESHEQYF. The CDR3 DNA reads TGTGCCAGCAGTTCCCAAGACCTGACAGGGGAATCTCACGAGCAGTACTTC.

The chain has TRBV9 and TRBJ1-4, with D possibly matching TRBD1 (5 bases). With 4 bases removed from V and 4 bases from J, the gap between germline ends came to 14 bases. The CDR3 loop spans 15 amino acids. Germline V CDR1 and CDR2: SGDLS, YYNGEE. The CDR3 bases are TGTGCCAGCAGCCCCCGGGACTCTATTAATGAAAAACTGTTTTTT. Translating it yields CASSPRDSINEKLFF.

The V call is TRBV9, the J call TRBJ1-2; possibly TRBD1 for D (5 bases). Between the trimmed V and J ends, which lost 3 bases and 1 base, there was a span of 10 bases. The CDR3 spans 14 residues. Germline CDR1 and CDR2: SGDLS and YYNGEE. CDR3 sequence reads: CASSAEDSNYGYTF. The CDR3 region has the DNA TGTGCCAGCAGCGCCGAAGACAGTAACTATGGCTACACCTTC. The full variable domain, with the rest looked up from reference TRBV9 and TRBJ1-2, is DSGVTQTPKHLITATGQRVTLRCSPRSGDLSVYWYQQSLDQGLQFLIQYYNGEERAKGNILERFSAQQFPDLHSELNLSSLELGDSALYFCASSAEDSNYGYTFGSGTRLTVV.

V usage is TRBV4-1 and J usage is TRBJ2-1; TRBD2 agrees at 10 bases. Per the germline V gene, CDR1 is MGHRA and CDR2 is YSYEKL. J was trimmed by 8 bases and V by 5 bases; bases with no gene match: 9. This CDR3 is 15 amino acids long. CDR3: CASSFSGGYGDEQFF. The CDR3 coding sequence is TGCGCCAGCAGCTTTAGCGGGGGGTACGGGGATGAGCAGTTCTTC.